This passage covers 20 T cell receptor beta chains from one sample sequenced in a study of CD8 T cells in Susac syndrome. Reverse transcription of about 0.5 to 1 ug RNA was performed with random hexamers. MiXCR, applied by TCRdb to the immunoSEQ multiplex PCR reads, yields one record per CDR3 protein. This table has some 150,000 distinct CDR3 sequences, roughly 94% appearing once. Material for sequencing was CD4+ T cells from PBMCs. These receptors were taken from a human donor in good health.

This chain links TRBV5-1 with TRBJ1-5; TRBD1 matches at 8 bases. This CDR3 is built from 18 residues. The germline CDR1 and CDR2 sequences are SGHRS and YFSETQ. V was pared by 4 bases and J by 0 bases, with 12 bases of the junction left unmatched. As DNA, the CDR3 is TGCGCCAGCAGCCCCGAACAGGGGGAGATTTATAGCAATCAGCCCCAGCATTTT. Its protein product is CASSPEQGEIYSNQPQHF.

The chain links TRBV20-1 to TRBJ1-2, with 8 bases identical to TRBD1. This CDR3 comprises 12 residues. The J segment lost 4 bases and the V segment lost 6 bases, leaving 4 bases of the junction unmatched. CDR1 and CDR2 (germline): DFQATT, SNEGSKA (reference sequence). CDR3 residues: CSALTGGYGYTF. The CDR3 coding sequence is TGCAGTGCCCTTACAGGGGGCTATGGCTACACCTTC.

V is TRBV7-9 and J is TRBJ2-5, with 12 positions matching TRBD1. This CDR3 has 15 residues. Trimming removed 5 bases from V and 5 bases from J; junction bases left unmatched: 6. The V gene's germline CDR1 is SEHNR and CDR2 FQNEAQ (reference sequence). Written as DNA, the CDR3 is TGTGCCAGCAGCCCCGGGACAGGGGGCTTGGAGACCCAGTACTTC. It codes for CASSPGTGGLETQYF. The full variable domain, in which reference TRBV7-9 and TRBJ2-5 provide the parts outside the CDR3, is DTGVSQNPRHKITKRGQNVTFRCDPISEHNRLYWYRQTLGQGPEFLTYFQNEAQLEKSRLLSDRFSAERPKGSFSTLEIQRTEQGDSAMYLCASSPGTGGLETQYFGPGTRLLVL.

This clonotype was counted once. The rearrangement joins TRBV9 to TRBJ1-1, with no clear D. CDR1 is SGDLS and CDR2 is YYNGEE in the germline V gene. The CDR3 is 12 residues long. V was shortened by 3 bases and J by 1 base, with 4 bases between the two germline ends. The CDR3 is CASSDQNTEAFF. The CDR3 DNA reads TGTGCCAGCAGCGATCAGAACACTGAAGCTTTCTTT.

This clonotype was detected once. This rearrangement joins TRBV29-1 to TRBJ2-3, with 13 nucleotides matching TRBD2. This CDR3 has 15 residues. The V gene end was trimmed by 7 bases and the J gene end by 5 bases; junction bases not matched to a gene: 9. Germline assignment: CDR1 SQVTM and CDR2 ANQGSEA. The CDR3 sequence is CSGTSGRAKGDTQYF. CDR3 sequence (DNA): TGCAGCGGTACTAGCGGGAGGGCCAAGGGAGATACGCAGTATTTT.

This chain links TRBV30 with TRBJ1-3; 9 positions match TRBD1. This CDR3 is built from 16 residues. Per germline, CDR1 GTSNPN and CDR2 SVGIG (reference sequence). V shed 3 bases and J 4 bases; nucleotides not matched to a gene: 10. The CDR3 loop reads CAWRHETGTGGNTIYF. The CDR3 DNA sequence: TGTGCCTGGAGACACGAAACCGGGACAGGGGGAAACACCATATATTTT.

This chain connects TRBV15 to TRBJ2-7, with D perhaps TRBD2 (6 bases). Per the germline V gene, CDR1 is LNHNV and CDR2 is YYDKDF (reference sequence). Between the trimmed V and J ends, which lost 0 bases and 6 bases, there was a span of 12 bases. This CDR3 has 14 residues. The CDR3 nucleotides are TGTGCCACCAGCAGAGATCGGGCGGGGATCGAGCAGTACTTC. This encodes CATSRDRAGIEQYF.

CDR3 DNA: TGTGCCAGCGCCTCGGTCCGGGCCCCGGGCACCGGGGAGCTGTTTTTT. Translated, it gives CASASVRAPGTGELFF. The chain carries TRBV6-6 and TRBJ2-2, with no clear D. CDR1 MNHNY and CDR2 SVGAGI come from the germline V gene (reference sequence). Trimming took 8 bases from V and 4 from J, leaving 20 bases between them. The CDR3 has 16 amino acids.

The chain uses TRBV18 and TRBJ2-7; 7 bases map to TRBD2. The CDR3 sequence is 15 residues long. Germline V gene sequence: CDR1 KGHSH, CDR2 LQKENI. J lost 3 bases, V lost 6 bases, and 11 bases had no gene match. The CDR3: CASSQGLAEIYEQYF. The DNA for the CDR3 is TGTGCCAGCTCCCAGGGTCTAGCGGAAATCTACGAGCAGTACTTC.

Only one count was recorded for this clonotype. The chain couples TRBV20-1 to TRBJ2-4; perhaps D is TRBD1 or TRBD2 (5 bases each). The CDR3 has 16 amino acids. Per the germline V gene, CDR1 is DFQATT and CDR2 is SNEGSKA (reference sequence). Trimming stripped 0 bases from V and 1 base from J, with 13 bases between. The CDR3 DNA sequence: TGCAGTGCTAGAGATCGATGGGGGACGGCCAAAAACATTCAGTACTTC. Translating gives CSARDRWGTAKNIQYF.

The chain recombines TRBV27 with TRBJ2-3; D could derive from TRBD1 or TRBD2 (5 bases each). Trimming took off 0 bases at V and 5 bases at J, with 12 bases between the two ends. The CDR3 is made up of 15 amino acids. CDR1 and CDR2 from the germline V gene are MNHEY and SMNVEV (reference sequence). The CDR3 spells CASSLSLRGIDTQYF. Here the CDR3 DNA reads TGTGCCAGCAGTTTATCGCTGAGGGGCATAGATACGCAGTATTTT.

A single count supports this clonotype. The chain is built from TRBV4-1 and TRBJ1-2; 7 nucleotides align to TRBD1. Germline lookup yields CDR1 MGHRA and CDR2 YSYEKL. V gave up 0 bases and J gave up 8 bases; unmatched junction bases: 9. The CDR3 consists of 15 residues. The CDR3 sequence is CASSQEGQILWGYTF. Written as DNA, the CDR3 is TGCGCCAGCAGCCAAGAGGGACAGATCCTTTGGGGCTACACCTTC.

This clonotype was seen only once. The rearrangement uses TRBV5-1 and TRBJ1-2, with 9 bases lining up with TRBD1. Trimming removed 0 bases from V and 7 bases from J; junction bases left unmatched: 4. The germline V gene has CDR1 SGHRS and CDR2 YFSETQ. The CDR3 has 14 residues. CDR3 nucleotides: TGCGCCAGCAGCTTGGACACAGGGGGCGGTGGCTACACCTTC. It is translated as CASSLDTGGGGYTF.

The chain links TRBV19 to TRBJ2-6, with D unclear. V lost 7 bases, J lost 3 bases, and 10 bases lay in between. The germline V gene encodes CDR1 LNHDA and CDR2 SQIVND (reference sequence). The CDR3 totals 14 residues. CDR3 region: CASKLFIGANVLTF. CDR3 nucleotides: TGTGCCAGTAAGCTATTTATTGGGGCCAACGTCCTGACTTTC.

The rearrangement links TRBV27 to TRBJ2-7, with 7 bases aligning to TRBD2. CDR3 length: 15 amino acids. Germline V gene lookup returns CDR1 MNHEY and CDR2 SMNVEV (reference sequence). Germline trimming cut 4 bases from V and 1 base from J; bases unmatched to any gene: 7. CDR3 coding DNA: TGTGCCAGCAGTTATCGGCTAGCGGAGTCCTACGAGCAGTACTTC. Amino acid sequence: CASSYRLAESYEQYF.

V is TRBV15 and J is TRBJ2-3; D remains unclear. This CDR3 has 16 residues. V was clipped by 1 base and J by 2 bases, with 13 bases between them. Germline V gene data show CDR1 as LNHNV and CDR2 as YYDKDF (reference sequence). The DNA for the CDR3 is TGTGCCACCAGCAGAGGAGATCCTGCCAACACAGATACGCAGTATTTT. Translated, it gives CATSRGDPANTDTQYF.

This clonotype was seen just once. CDR3 amino acids: CASSLVARTPSTDTQYF. The DNA for the CDR3 is TGTGCCAGCAGCTTAGTGGCTCGGACACCTAGCACAGATACGCAGTATTTT. The rearrangement uses TRBV7-9 and TRBJ2-3; a possible D gene is TRBD1 (5 bases). This CDR3 comprises 17 residues. Per the germline V gene, CDR1 is SEHNR and CDR2 is FQNEAQ (reference sequence). With 1 base removed from V and 0 bases from J, the gap between germline ends came to 14 bases.

The chain couples TRBV2 to TRBJ2-3; TRBD2 aligns across 10 bases. This CDR3 comprises 17 residues. The germline V gene encodes CDR1 SNHLY and CDR2 FYNNEI. The V and J ends lost 8 bases and 0 bases, in that order; junction bases with no gene match: 11. This CDR3 is CASGVAGGGKSTDTQYF. CDR3 coding DNA: TGTGCCAGCGGGGTAGCGGGAGGTGGAAAAAGCACAGATACGCAGTATTTT.

The V call is TRBV10-3, the J call TRBJ2-1; D remains unclear. This CDR3 is 13 amino acids long. Germline V gene lookup returns CDR1 ENHRY and CDR2 SYGVKD. Trimming took 3 bases from V and 5 from J, leaving 8 bases between them. CDR3 DNA: TGTGCCATCAGTGACGGCCAAAACAATGAGCAGTTCTTC. Translated: CAISDGQNNEQFF.

The chain recombines TRBV20-1 with TRBJ2-1; TRBD1 might be the D (6 bases). CDR3 size: 15 residues. V shed 6 bases and J shed 7 bases, with 22 bases lying between them. Germline V gene sequence: CDR1 DFQATT, CDR2 SNEGSKA (reference sequence). The CDR3 is CSATNIDRRGNEQFF. The DNA of the CDR3 is TGCAGTGCAACCAACATTGACAGGAGAGGAAATGAGCAGTTCTTC.